The source of this T cell receptor (beta chain) is a study of T-cell memory formation after mild COVID-19. Study-wide context: TCR clusters showed largely donor specificity.

Ten or more counts support this clonotype. Each CDR3 protein is one row after TCRdb ran MiXCR on the 5' RACE reads. The sample lists about 360,000 distinct CDR3 sequences, roughly an eighth occurring once. Germline assignment: CDR1 KGHDR and CDR2 SFDVKD. Trimming at V came to 3 bases and at J to 8 bases, leaving 8 bases not matched to a gene. The CDR3 has 15 residues. The chain is built from TRBV24-1 and TRBJ2-1; 8 positions match TRBD1. The receptor was isolated from a man younger than 35 who had mild COVID-19 (a few samples of this study predate the infection). Cell type and time point are not known. Sequencing was carried out using PBMCs or a T cell subset sorted from them (not recorded which). The CDR3 region has the DNA TGTGCCACCAGTGATGCAGGGGGCGATCGGCATGAGCAGTTCTTC. Amino acids: CATSDAGGDRHEQFF.